The text below deals with one T cell receptor (beta chain). This clonotype was picked up many times. Its cognate antigen has yet to be identified. Base qualities are not provided; no much larger clone lies one nucleotide away. Ophthalmopathy patients had moderately to severely active disease, Clinical Activity Score of at least 3, NOSPECS grade of at least 4, and duration under 3 months. Patients with uncontrolled infections, other autoimmune diseases, pregnancy or lactation were excluded. Diagnoses relied on clinical symptoms, serum thyroxine and TRAb, thyroid ultrasound and orbital computed tomography. Ficoll-Paque density gradient centrifugation was used to isolate PBMCs from 8 to 10 ml of fresh peripheral blood. Trizol reagent was used to extract total RNA, and RNA quality was then checked on an Agilent 2100 Bioanalyzer. TCR beta CDR3 regions were amplified from RNA transcripts. For the first round of RT-PCR on the TCR CDR3, the HTBI primer set was used together with the Qiagen OneStep RT-PCR kit. A second multiplex PCR round built the libraries, followed by size selection and purification. Libraries were sequenced paired-end with 100 bp reads on an Illumina HiSeq2000. The source study handled its data this way. SOAPnuke was used to process the raw data, throwing out any read that contained adapters or uncalled bases, had a mean Phred below 15, or lacked an exact constant-primer or identifier match. High-quality paired reads were merged using COPE v1.2.5, and each unique nucleotide sequence was defined as a clonotype. MiTCR v1.1 was used to align clonotypes to the IMGT TRBV, TRBD and TRBJ reference segments. Only V-J combinations with frequency above 0.0001, covering 99% to 99.2% of repertoires, were analysed. A TCS score was defined as the ratio between F50 (clonal expansion) and ExV (chaos), using BLOSUM62-based TCRdist between CDR3 peptides within each V-J. Welch's t-statistics and random forest reduced roughly 500 V-J features to roughly 13, which were used in a naive Bayes classifier (R e1071). The public reads were quality trimmed at Q25 with fastp and then assembled into clones with MiXCR by TCRdb, keeping productive beta chains. Identical CDR3 protein sequences are pooled into one entry, listed with their most common genes and DNA. The V and J calls were determined by TCRdb, not by the authors. In this sample the table shows under 400,000 distinct CDR3 sequences, 15% to 20% of which occur a single time. The ten largest clones represent less than 20% of the sample.

The record originates from a study of T cells in Graves' hyperthyroidism and ophthalmopathy (dated by TCRdb to about 2019). At the level of the whole study: Peripheral blood was collected at initial diagnosis, before any treatment. Once sampling was done, hyperthyroidism patients were given methimazole at a starting dose of 30 mg daily, whereas ophthalmopathy patients were given high-dose intravenous methylprednisolone. In about six Graves' hyperthyroidism patients, the study also compared T-cell repertoires from thyroid tissue with T-cell repertoires from blood. An independent validation cohort of about 19 hyperthyroidism patients and about 16 patients who later progressed to ophthalmopathy tested prospective prediction of ophthalmopathy. The approximately 90 discovery patients were divided at random into training and test sets in a 7:3 ratio. According to the paper, TCR Vbeta CDR3 sequencing was carried out on 135 peripheral blood samples, which came from fewer than 50 ophthalmopathy, 70 to 80 hyperthyroidism and approximately 17 progressor patients. A discovery cohort of 95 to 100 patients, about 43 with Graves' ophthalmopathy and 55 to 60 with stable Graves' hyperthyroidism, was used to find distinguishing TCR V-J signatures.

Study-wide conclusions, independent of this receptor: In validation, the model predicted progression to ophthalmopathy with 65% to 71% sensitivity and approximately 72% specificity, a median of around six months before onset. A 13 V-J signature model separated ophthalmopathy from stable hyperthyroidism, with over 85% sensitivity and roughly 84% specificity in cross-validation and 80%/75% in testing. Sample size was not statistically predetermined, and investigators were not blinded to group allocation. Most expanded thyroid clonotypes (frequency above 0.001) were also found in blood, which suggests that blood repertoires may mirror thyroid immune responses.

There are 14 amino acids in the CDR3, from cysteine to phenylalanine inclusive. Of the read, only the CDR3 DNA is kept; its 42 bases are in frame from base 1. V has 4 bases trimmed and J has 3 bases trimmed; junction bases matching no gene number 3. For CDR1 and CDR2, the germline V gene lists MGHDK and SYGVNS. The specimen sequenced was blood. This clonotype originated in a woman in her thirties or forties with Graves' ophthalmopathy. The chain employs TRBV25-1 and TRBJ1-5; 7 middle bases align to TRBD1. The nucleotide sequence reads as follows: TGTGCCAGCAGTGGGACAGGTAACAATCAGCCCCAGCATTTT. It is translated as CASSGTGNNQPQHF.